Following are 16 T cell receptor beta chains from one sample sequenced in a study of identical twins. TCRdb fed the 5' RACE reads into MiXCR, producing one record per CDR3 protein. The table records hundreds of thousands of distinct CDR3 sequences, roughly 6.6% of them present only once. This sample was also put to use in a study of yellow fever vaccine responses in identical twins.

Sequencing was done on a sample of PBMCs. Receptors were obtained from a woman aged 18-29 years in good health.

The V gene is TRBV7-9, the J gene TRBJ1-5, with TRBD1 matching over 9 bases. CDR3 length: 14 amino acids. J gave up 8 bases and V 4 bases, and 6 bases lay outside the gene matches. Looked up from germline, CDR1 is SEHNR and CDR2 is FQNEAQ (reference sequence). The CDR3 coding sequence is TGTGCCAGCAGCTCTCGGGGGGACAGGGAGCCCCAGCATTTT. It is translated as CASSSRGDREPQHF.

The count of this clonotype is one. The genes are TRBV2 and TRBJ2-7; D not resolved. Germline V gene data show CDR1 as SNHLY and CDR2 as FYNNEI. The V end was cut by 9 bases, the J end by 0 bases, with 6 bases between. The CDR3 consists of 11 residues. As DNA, the CDR3 is TGTGCCAGTACAGACTCCTACGAGCAGTACGTC. Translating gives CASTDSYEQYV.

V gene TRBV10-2 combines with J gene TRBJ2-2, with TRBD1 matching 7 bases. The CDR3 contains 13 residues. The J segment lost 5 bases and the V segment lost 10 bases, leaving 7 bases of the junction unmatched. The germline V gene has CDR1 WSHSY and CDR2 SAAADI. CDR3 sequence (DNA): TGCGCCACCGGGGACAGTAGAACCGGGGAGCTGTTTTTT. Residues: CATGDSRTGELFF.

The chain is built from TRBV2 and TRBJ2-1; 12 bases are a match to TRBD1. The trim removed 6 bases at V and 7 bases at J, leaving 7 bases unmatched. Germline V gene data show CDR1 as SNHLY and CDR2 as FYNNEI. The CDR3 totals 15 residues. This chain's CDR3 is CASRGTGQGANEQFF. CDR3 bases: TGTGCCAGCAGGGGTACGGGACAGGGGGCTAATGAGCAGTTCTTC.

The sample holds a few counts of this clonotype. This chain connects TRBV18 to TRBJ2-3, with 11 bases identical to TRBD2. The ends lost 4 bases at V and 4 bases at J; junction bases unmatched: 7. CDR3 length: 16 amino acids. Germline loops: CDR1 KGHSH, CDR2 LQKENI. In DNA form, the CDR3 reads TGTGCCAGCTCACTCCAGACTAGCGGGGTCGCAGATACGCAGTATTTT. It specifies CASSLQTSGVADTQYF.

There are a few counts of this clonotype. The genes are TRBV20-1 and TRBJ2-5; unclear D gene. The CDR3 is 12 amino acids. The germline V and J ends were trimmed by 2 bases and 0 bases, with 4 bases remaining between them. CDR1 is DFQATT and CDR2 is SNEGSKA in the germline V gene (reference sequence). The chain's CDR3 is CSARQYQETQYF. In DNA, the CDR3 is TGCAGTGCTAGACAGTACCAAGAGACCCAGTACTTC.

The chain couples TRBV24-1 to TRBJ1-2, with TRBD1 matching 10 bases. CDR3 length: 15 amino acids. Germline V lookup: CDR1 KGHDR, CDR2 SFDVKD. J lost 7 bases, V lost 5 bases, and 9 bases had no gene match. The DNA of the CDR3 is TGTGCCACCAGTGGGGACAGGGGTAATTATCGTGGCTACACCTTC. This sequence encodes CATSGDRGNYRGYTF.

This clonotype was counted between two and nine times. The rearrangement joins TRBV7-9 to TRBJ1-6, with a tentative D call TRBD1 (5 bases). Germline V lookup: CDR1 SEHNR, CDR2 FQNEAQ (reference sequence). The CDR3 runs to 15 residues. The V end was cut by 2 bases, the J end by 6 bases, with 11 bases between. The CDR3 loop reads CASSLLGTSNSPLHF. The CDR3 DNA follows: TGTGCCAGCAGCTTACTCGGGACCTCTAATTCACCCCTCCACTTT.

The chain carries TRBV7-3 and TRBJ2-3; 10 nucleotides agree with TRBD2. Germline V gene lookup returns CDR1 SGHTA and CDR2 FQGTGA. V lost 5 bases and J lost 4; bases outside the gene matches: 6. This CDR3 region has 15 residues. The CDR3 DNA follows: TGTGCCAGCAGCCAAGCGGGAGGGCCTCCAGATACGCAGTATTTT. This sequence encodes CASSQAGGPPDTQYF.

This clonotype was detected many times. The V call is TRBV5-1, the J call TRBJ1-2; D remains unclear. V was cut by 0 bases and J by 8 bases, with 8 bases left in between. Germline values: CDR1 SGHRS, CDR2 YFSETQ. This CDR3 has 12 amino acids. The CDR3: CASSLDFRGYTF. In DNA, the CDR3 is TGCGCCAGCAGCTTGGATTTCAGGGGCTACACCTTC.

This chain joins TRBV20-1 and TRBJ2-1; TRBD2 agrees at 14 bases. V shed 0 bases, J shed 7 bases, and the junction held 2 bases outside the gene matches. The CDR3 covers 15 residues. Germline-derived CDR1 and CDR2 are DFQATT and SNEGSKA (reference sequence). The CDR3 nucleotides are TGCAGTGCTAGAGAGGGACTAGCGGGAGTGAATGAGCAGTTCTTC. Its protein is CSAREGLAGVNEQFF.

This clonotype was detected only a few times. This chain links TRBV7-8 with TRBJ2-7; no clear D gene. The CDR3 runs to 15 residues. Germline V gene data show CDR1 as SGHVS and CDR2 as FQNEAQ. Trimming took off 2 bases at V and 0 bases at J, with 11 bases between the two ends. CDR3 DNA: TGTGCCAGCAGCTTAATGGACGCCAGCTCCTACGAGCAGTACGTC. Translation gives CASSLMDASSYEQYV.

This clonotype has just a few counts. This chain connects TRBV11-1 to TRBJ2-7, with TRBD2 matching 12 bases. This CDR3 has 20 residues. The trim removed 5 bases at V and 2 bases at J, leaving 19 bases unmatched. CDR1 SGHAT and CDR2 FQDESV come from the germline V gene (reference sequence). As DNA, the CDR3 is TGTGCCAGCAGCCCGCCGGGGACTTCACCCACTAGCGGGAGGCCCTACGAGCAGTACTTC. The encoded protein is CASSPPGTSPTSGRPYEQYF. Drawing the rest from reference TRBV11-1 and TRBJ2-7, the complete variable domain is EAEVAQSPRYKITEKSQAVAFWCDPISGHATLYWYRQILGQGPELLVQFQDESVVDDSQLPKDRFSAERLKGVDSTLKIQPAELGDSAMYLCASSPPGTSPTSGRPYEQYFGPGTRLTVT.

The rearrangement uses TRBV6-2 or TRBV6-3 and TRBJ2-3, with 8 positions matching TRBD2. V was clipped by 6 bases and J by 6 bases; unmatched bases: 8. Germline V gene lookup returns CDR1 MNHEY and CDR2 SVGEGT. The CDR3 runs to 14 residues. The CDR3 DNA reads as TGTGCCAGCAGCCCTGGACTAGCTTGGGATACGCAGTATTTT. It codes for CASSPGLAWDTQYF.

This clonotype was recorded a few times. The chain uses TRBV28 and TRBJ2-1; tentative D call: TRBD2 (5 bases). Germline CDR1 is MDHEN and CDR2 is SYDVKM. The V end lost 11 bases, the J end lost 3 bases, and 20 bases lay between the germline ends. This CDR3 is built from 15 residues. The CDR3 region is CAVEAGRQLYNEQFF. In DNA, the CDR3 is TGTGCCGTGGAGGCAGGTCGTCAACTCTACAATGAGCAGTTCTTC. Supplemented by reference TRBV28 and TRBJ2-1, the full variable domain reads DVKVTQSSRYLVKRTGEKVFLECVQDMDHENMFWYRQDPGLGLRLIYFSYDVKMKEKGDIPEGYSVSREKKERFSLILESASTNQTSMYLCAVEAGRQLYNEQFFGPGTRLTVL.

The sample holds a few counts of this clonotype. The genes are TRBV7-9 and TRBJ2-5; 9 nucleotides agree with TRBD2. This CDR3 contains 14 residues. The V gene's germline CDR1 is SEHNR and CDR2 FQNEAQ (reference sequence). CDR3 in DNA: TGTGGGGTCCGGCCCCTAGCGGGAAAAGAGACCCAGTACTTC. Translating gives CGVRPLAGKETQYF.